The clone carrying this TCR beta chain showed up many times. This sample was included in a study of spatial heterogeneity in lung cancer. TCRdb redid the calling of the 5' RACE reads with MiXCR, one entry per CDR3 protein. The sample includes about 48,000 distinct CDR3 sequences, about 5.8% of them seen just once. Time point specified: sample taken at primary tumor resection. The study sequenced unsorted whole RNA from tumor, nontumor lung or frozen PBMC. The source is a male donor with early-stage non-small cell lung cancer. Sequenced here: PBMCs, sampled at surgery.

CDR3 DNA sequence: TGTGCCAGCAGTTTAGTGTCTAGCGGGAGGGGTGAGCAGTTCTTC. As protein: CASSLVSSGRGEQFF. The V and J genes are TRBV12-3 or TRBV12-4 and TRBJ2-1; 12 bases fit TRBD2. The CDR3 spans 15 residues. The V and J ends lost 1 base and 9 bases, in that order; junction bases with no gene match: 4.